The next 13 T cell receptor beta chains were all read from a single sample in a study of vaccination and CD4 T cells after COVID-19. The time point is: late sampling 161 to 241 days after vaccination in a few convalescent patients. Using its own MiXCR run on the PCR reads, TCRdb lists one record per CDR3 protein. The sample holds 26,000 or so distinct CDR3 sequences, 50% seen once. The sequencing here drew on CD4+ T cells from blood, taken about 7 months after SARS-CoV-2 vaccination. These TCRs come from a human donor who had recovered from COVID-19.

The CDR3 DNA follows: TGTGCCAGTAGTCCTCGACTAGCCCTTCTATCCTACGAGCAGTACTTC. Residues: CASSPRLALLSYEQYF. This chain joins TRBV19 and TRBJ2-7; TRBD2 matches 7 bases. This CDR3 is 16 amino acids long. Germline V gives CDR1 LNHDA, CDR2 SQIVND (reference sequence). With 5 bases clipped from V and 1 base from J, the junction kept 11 bases outside the gene matches.

This clonotype was observed a handful of times. The rearrangement joins TRBV20-1 to TRBJ2-2, with a tentative D call TRBD1 (6 bases). Germline assignment: CDR1 DFQATT and CDR2 SNEGSKA (reference sequence). V dropped 5 bases and J dropped 4 bases, with 11 bases sitting between them. CDR3 length equals 13 residues. This CDR3 reads CSAVQGSTGELFF. The CDR3 region has the DNA TGCAGTGCTGTACAGGGAAGCACCGGGGAGCTGTTTTTT.

The chain joins TRBV24-1 to TRBJ1-3, with TRBD1 as a possible D gene (5 bases). V lost 3 bases and J lost 15, with 14 bases in between. The germline CDR1 and CDR2 sequences are KGHDR and SFDVKD. CDR3 size: 12 residues. The CDR3 sequence: CATSDGAGTPYF. CDR3 sequence (DNA): TGTGCCACCAGTGATGGAGCCGGGACCCCATATTTT.

The chain couples TRBV5-6 to TRBJ2-1; 8 bases align to TRBD2. The ends lost 2 bases at V and 4 bases at J; junction bases unmatched: 2. Germline V gene data show CDR1 as SGHDT and CDR2 as YYEEEE. The CDR3 has 14 amino acids. The CDR3 is CASSLPGGYNEQFF. In DNA form, the CDR3 reads TGTGCCAGCAGCTTACCGGGGGGGTACAATGAGCAGTTCTTC.

The sample holds a few counts of this clonotype. The chain links TRBV11-1 to TRBJ1-2, with a weak D call TRBD1 (6 bases). The CDR3 loop spans 14 amino acids. V was cut by 10 bases and J by 5 bases, with 20 bases left in between. Germline CDR1 reads SGHAT; CDR2 reads FQDESV (reference sequence). The CDR3 loop reads CATQEQGQDYGYTF. The CDR3 nucleotides read TGTGCCACTCAAGAACAGGGTCAGGATTATGGCTACACCTTC.

This clonotype was counted once. The chain is built from TRBV19 and TRBJ2-4; D uncertain. With 9 bases removed from V and 2 bases from J, the gap between germline ends came to 11 bases. The CDR3 consists of 13 residues. The germline V gene has CDR1 LNHDA and CDR2 SQIVND (reference sequence). CDR3 DNA: TGTGCCAGCCGCCAAGACACCAAAAACATTCAGTACTTC. Translating gives CASRQDTKNIQYF.

The chain combines TRBV11-1 with TRBJ2-1; TRBD2 matches at 13 bases. J gave up 10 bases and V 3 bases, and 6 bases lay outside the gene matches. Germline V lookup: CDR1 SGHAT, CDR2 FQDESV (reference sequence). CDR3 size: 15 residues. The CDR3 DNA reads as TGTGCCAGCAGCTTCCGACTAGCGGGGGGTGTGGAGCAGTTCTTC. Residues: CASSFRLAGGVEQFF.

In its sample, this clonotype was seen a few times. The J gene is TRBJ1-5, the V gene TRBV6-1; possible D gene TRBD1, 5 bases. CDR3 length equals 15 residues. The germline gives CDR1 MNHNS, CDR2 SASEGT. V was clipped by 0 bases and J by 7 bases, with 13 bases between them. As DNA, the CDR3 is TGTGCCAGCAGTGAAGCAGGGGTCGCGTTCCAGCCCCAGCATTTT. Translation: CASSEAGVAFQPQHF.

This clonotype has more than one count but fewer than ten. The gene calls are TRBV28 and TRBJ1-5; 7 bases align to TRBD1. Germline loops: CDR1 MDHEN, CDR2 SYDVKM. V lost 2 bases and J lost 6; bases outside the gene matches: 7. The CDR3 covers 15 residues. Here the CDR3 DNA reads TGTGCCAGCAGTTTACTGCAGGGGGACGCTCAGCCCCAGCATTTT. Translation: CASSLLQGDAQPQHF.

J is TRBJ1-1 and V is TRBV20-1; 9 positions match TRBD1. With 0 bases clipped from V and 4 bases from J, the junction kept 9 bases outside the gene matches. The CDR3 consists of 16 residues. In germline, CDR1 is DFQATT, CDR2 SNEGSKA (reference sequence). The CDR3 loop is CSARDNFGQGFTEAFF. The CDR3 DNA reads TGCAGTGCTAGAGATAATTTTGGACAGGGGTTCACTGAAGCTTTCTTT.

This clonotype has just a few counts. This rearrangement joins TRBV7-9 to TRBJ1-1; a possible D gene is TRBD1 (6 bases). The CDR3 is 15 residues long. The V end lost 6 bases, the J end lost 7 bases, and 21 bases lay between the germline ends. Germline values: CDR1 SEHNR, CDR2 FQNEAQ (reference sequence). The CDR3 nucleotides read TGTGCCAGCAGATTAAAACAGGGATCGAATAATGAAGCTTTCTTT. As protein: CASRLKQGSNNEAFF.

This clonotype turned up a few times. This CDR3 reads CASSQDGRANQPQHF. CDR3 nucleotides: TGCGCCAGCAGCCAAGACGGGAGGGCTAATCAGCCCCAGCATTTT. The chain joins TRBV4-1 to TRBJ1-5; D remains ambiguous. CDR1 is MGHRA, CDR2 YSYEKL, per germline. CDR3 length equals 15 residues. V lost 0 bases to trimming and J lost 4 bases, with 10 bases between them.

The genes are TRBV15 and TRBJ2-3; 8 bases are shared with TRBD2. This CDR3 comprises 17 residues. V lost 0 bases to trimming and J lost 1 base; unmatched junction nucleotides: 6. The germline V gene has CDR1 LNHNV and CDR2 YYDKDF (reference sequence). Here the CDR3 reads CATSREGGAGGTDTQYF. Here the CDR3 DNA reads TGTGCCACCAGCAGAGAGGGGGGAGCGGGGGGCACAGATACGCAGTATTTT.